These 25 T cell receptor beta chains originate from one sample sequenced in a study of blood T cell repertoires in COVID-19. Measured with immunoSEQ multiplex PCR; TCRdb has only the in-frame clones, and not every one. Of 50,000 to 60,000 clones listed, about 80% were seen once; the top ten hold 5.5% to 7.5%. Source material: peripheral blood. These receptors were taken from a man aged 70-80 years with active COVID-19.

The rearrangement links TRBV6-2 or TRBV6-3 to TRBJ1-1; perhaps TRBD1 as D (5 bases). The V gene's germline CDR1 is MNHEY and CDR2 SVGEGT. With 0 bases removed from V and 12 bases from J, the gap between germline ends came to 11 bases. CDR3 length: 12 residues. CDR3 nucleotides: TGTGCCAGCAGTTACTCCATAGGGGATTCTTTCTTT. Encoded protein: CASSYSIGDSFF.

Only a few counts were recorded for this clone. The chain carries TRBV29-1 and TRBJ2-7; TRBD1 agrees at 12 bases. CDR3 length: 19 amino acids. Germline CDR1 is SQVTM and CDR2 is ANQGSEA. V lost 3 bases to trimming and J lost 5 bases; unmatched junction nucleotides: 20. The CDR3, as DNA: TGCAGCGTTGAGGTAGTTCCGGGACAGGGGGCTCCTGGGAAAAACGAGCAGTACTTC. Translating it yields CSVEVVPGQGAPGKNEQYF.

The chain combines TRBV9 with TRBJ2-7, with a possible D match to TRBD1 (7 bases). Deletions cut 1 base from V and 5 bases from J, with 13 bases between. The CDR3 is 14 amino acids. Germline CDR1 reads SGDLS; CDR2 reads YYNGEE. The CDR3 DNA is TGTGCCAGCAGCGTACAGGGGGGCCCGGACGAGCAGTACTTC. It codes for CASSVQGGPDEQYF. The full variable domain, in which reference TRBV9 and TRBJ2-7 provide the parts outside the CDR3, is DSGVTQTPKHLITATGQRVTLRCSPRSGDLSVYWYQQSLDQGLQFLIQYYNGEERAKGNILERFSAQQFPDLHSELNLSSLELGDSALYFCASSVQGGPDEQYFGPGTRLTVT.

The V call is TRBV7-8, the J call TRBJ2-3; 8 bases are shared with TRBD2. Germline V gene lookup returns CDR1 SGHVS and CDR2 FQNEAQ. The CDR3 has 16 residues. With V trimmed by 4 bases and J by 1 base, 7 bases remained unmatched. CDR3 coding DNA: TGTGCCAGCAGCTCCATGCTGACTAGCGGCACAGATACGCAGTATTTT. Translation gives CASSSMLTSGTDTQYF.

The chain employs TRBV4-1 and TRBJ1-2, with 7 nucleotides matching TRBD1. J was trimmed by 4 bases and V by 4 bases; bases with no gene match: 9. From germline, CDR1 is MGHRA and CDR2 YSYEKL. CDR3 length: 15 amino acids. The CDR3 here is CASSPSGTAAYGYTF. CDR3 nucleotides: TGCGCCAGCAGCCCCTCCGGGACAGCAGCCTATGGCTACACCTTC.

This clone was detected only a few times. The rearrangement links TRBV4-1 to TRBJ1-4, with unresolved D. The CDR3 contains 16 residues. Per the germline V gene, CDR1 is MGHRA and CDR2 is YSYEKL. Trimming shortened V by 3 bases and J by 8 bases, and 19 bases separated the two germline ends. Here the CDR3 DNA reads TGCGCCAGCAGCCATTCGGGAGAGGGAGCGTGGGAAAAACTGTTTTTT. Translated: CASSHSGEGAWEKLFF.

This clone was seen more than once but under ten times. The chain has TRBV28 and TRBJ1-2, with 7 bases matching TRBD1. V lost 4 bases, J lost 4 bases, and 15 bases stayed unmatched. The V gene's germline CDR1 is MDHEN and CDR2 SYDVKM. This CDR3 is 17 amino acids long. This CDR3 reads CASSSQVESDRVYGYTF. CDR3 sequence (DNA): TGTGCCAGCAGTTCTCAAGTCGAATCAGACAGGGTCTATGGCTACACCTTC.

The chain combines TRBV4-3 with TRBJ1-6; perhaps TRBD1 as D (6 bases). The CDR3 covers 16 residues. V lost 0 bases, J lost 10 bases, and 16 bases lay in between. In germline, CDR1 is LGHNA, CDR2 YSLEER. In DNA, the CDR3 is TGCGCCAGCAGCCAAGATCAAGACAGGTATTACTCACCCCTCCACTTT. Protein: CASSQDQDRYYSPLHF.

The chain carries TRBV7-7 and TRBJ2-5; 8 nucleotides line up with TRBD2. The trim removed 1 base at V and 5 bases at J, leaving 6 bases unmatched. The CDR3 length is 15 residues. The germline gives CDR1 SSHAT, CDR2 FNYEAQ (reference sequence). This CDR3 reads CASSLGSGGRETQYF. The DNA of the CDR3 is TGTGCCAGCAGCTTAGGATCGGGGGGGCGGGAGACCCAGTACTTC.

This chain connects TRBV7-9 to TRBJ1-6, with a possible D match to TRBD1 (5 bases). From germline, CDR1 is SEHNR and CDR2 FQNEAQ (reference sequence). Trimming pared 3 bases from V and 7 bases from J, leaving 10 bases between. CDR3 length: 14 amino acids. CDR3 sequence: CASSFGGGNSPLHF. DNA of the CDR3: TGTGCCAGCAGCTTCGGGGGAGGGAATTCACCCCTCCACTTT. Filled out from reference TRBV7-9 and TRBJ1-6, the complete variable domain reads DTGVSQNPRHKITKRGQNVTFRCDPISEHNRLYWYRQTLGQGPEFLTYFQNEAQLEKSRLLSDRFSAERPKGSFSTLEIQRTEQGDSAMYLCASSFGGGNSPLHFGNGTRLTVT.

This rearrangement joins TRBV10-3 to TRBJ2-7; TRBD1 agrees at 8 bases. The J segment lost 1 base and the V segment lost 4 bases, leaving 6 bases of the junction unmatched. The CDR3 runs 15 residues. Looked up from germline, CDR1 is ENHRY and CDR2 is SYGVKD. The CDR3 protein is CAISGRTGRSYEQYF. CDR3 DNA sequence: TGTGCCATCAGTGGGAGGACAGGGCGGTCCTACGAGCAGTACTTC.

The chain has TRBV11-2 and TRBJ1-2; TRBD1 matches at 7 bases. Germline CDR1 is SGHAT and CDR2 is FQNNGV. The CDR3 length is 13 residues. V shed 3 bases and J 7 bases; nucleotides not matched to a gene: 5. DNA for the CDR3: TGTGCCAGCAGCTTGGACAGGAAGCGTGGCTACACCTTC. Residues: CASSLDRKRGYTF. The full variable domain, in which reference TRBV11-2 and TRBJ1-2 provide the parts outside the CDR3, is EAGVAQSPRYKIIEKRQSVAFWCNPISGHATLYWYQQILGQGPKLLIQFQNNGVVDDSQLPKDRFSAERLKGVDSTLKIQPAKLEDSAVYLCASSLDRKRGYTFGSGTRLTVV.

The chain joins TRBV4-1 to TRBJ2-7; 10 nucleotides agree with TRBD1. CDR3 size: 17 residues. V lost 0 bases, J lost 5 bases, and 10 bases stayed unmatched. CDR1 is MGHRA and CDR2 is YSYEKL in the germline V gene. CDR3 in DNA: TGCGCCAGCAGCCAAGATTCGGCGACAGGGGGCGCGAACGAGCAGTACTTC. Protein product: CASSQDSATGGANEQYF.

This chain links TRBV4-1 with TRBJ1-1, with a weak D call TRBD1 (6 bases). CDR1 and CDR2 from the germline V gene are MGHRA and YSYEKL. The ends were cut back, 4 bases at V and 5 bases at J, with 20 bases in the middle. The CDR3 has 16 amino acids. CDR3 loop: CASSRTEITVRTEAFF. CDR3 nucleotides: TGCGCCAGCAGCCGGACAGAAATCACGGTGAGGACTGAAGCTTTCTTT.

The rearrangement uses TRBV28 and TRBJ2-7; D remains ambiguous. Germline-derived CDR1 and CDR2 are MDHEN and SYDVKM. This CDR3 comprises 13 residues. The V end lost 3 bases, the J end lost 1 base, and 7 bases lay between the germline ends. The CDR3 nucleotides read TGTGCCAGCAGTTTCTCGGTTTCCTACGAGCAGTACTTC. This gives the protein CASSFSVSYEQYF. The whole variable domain, filled in from reference TRBV28 and TRBJ2-7, reads DVKVTQSSRYLVKRTGEKVFLECVQDMDHENMFWYRQDPGLGLRLIYFSYDVKMKEKGDIPEGYSVSREKKERFSLILESASTNQTSMYLCASSFSVSYEQYFGPGTRLTVT.

In this sample, this clone turned up a few times. J is TRBJ1-1 and V is TRBV7-9, with TRBD1 as a possible D gene (6 bases). The CDR3 loop spans 18 amino acids. V was pared by 1 base and J by 1 base, with 19 bases between. Germline assignment: CDR1 SEHNR and CDR2 FQNEAQ (reference sequence). CDR3 loop: CASSLGPPRGQRNTEAFF. CDR3 sequence (DNA): TGTGCCAGCAGCTTAGGCCCCCCCAGGGGCCAACGGAACACTGAAGCTTTCTTT.

The chain carries TRBV11-2 and TRBJ2-2; TRBD2 might be the D (6 bases). Germline V gene lookup returns CDR1 SGHAT and CDR2 FQNNGV. CDR3 length equals 15 residues. V was clipped by 7 bases and J by 7 bases, with 19 bases between them. For the CDR3, the DNA is TGTGCCAGCAATATGGGACTGAGGTTGGGCGGGGAGCTGTTTTTT. Translated, it gives CASNMGLRLGGELFF.

V and J are TRBV4-1 and TRBJ2-7; perhaps TRBD1 as D (7 bases). This CDR3 is 15 amino acids long. Germline CDR1 is MGHRA and CDR2 is YSYEKL. Trimming removed 0 bases from V and 3 bases from J, with 12 bases in between. The CDR3 sequence: CASSQDGQGGYEQYF. CDR3 coding DNA: TGCGCCAGCAGCCAAGATGGGCAGGGGGGCTACGAGCAGTACTTC.

The chain joins TRBV5-1 to TRBJ1-4; D is undetermined. Trimming took off 0 bases at V and 0 bases at J, with 9 bases between the two ends. The germline V gene encodes CDR1 SGHRS and CDR2 YFSETQ. The length of the CDR3 is 16 residues. The CDR3 sequence is CASSLGTRTTNEKLFF. CDR3 nucleotide sequence: TGCGCCAGCAGCTTGGGAACACGAACAACTAATGAAAAACTGTTTTTT.

The V and J genes are TRBV7-2 and TRBJ2-3; 14 bases align to TRBD2. Germline lookup yields CDR1 SGHTA and CDR2 FQGNSA. With 5 bases clipped from V and 4 bases from J, the junction kept 11 bases outside the gene matches. CDR3 length: 18 residues. The CDR3 DNA reads as TGTGCCAGCAGCCTGAGACTAGCGGGGGGGCGTAGTGCAGATACGCAGTATTTT. Its translation: CASSLRLAGGRSADTQYF.

V gene TRBV5-4 combines with J gene TRBJ2-5; the match to TRBD2 covers 9 bases. V dropped 3 bases and J dropped 4; count of bases not matched to a gene: 13. Germline V gene data show CDR1 as SGHNT and CDR2 as YYREEE (reference sequence). CDR3 length equals 17 residues. CDR3 bases: TGTGCCAGCAGCTCACCTGTGGGCGGGGGGGGCCCAGAGACCCAGTACTTC. Its protein is CASSSPVGGGGPETQYF.

The CDR3 DNA sequence: TGCGCCAGCACGCCGGGACAGGGGGCCGGAGAGACCCAGTACTTC. Its protein product is CASTPGQGAGETQYF. The rearrangement joins TRBV5-1 to TRBJ2-5; 12 bases line up with TRBD1. Germline V CDR1 and CDR2: SGHRS, YFSETQ. V lost 6 bases to trimming and J lost 4 bases; unmatched junction nucleotides: 7. The CDR3 runs 15 residues.

V is TRBV4-2 and J is TRBJ2-3; D remains ambiguous. CDR3 length equals 14 residues. Germline assignment: CDR1 LGHNA and CDR2 YNFKEQ. The V end was cut by 8 bases, the J end by 7 bases, with 19 bases between. CDR3 region: CASSPGLGSNTQYF. The CDR3 nucleotides are TGTGCCAGCTCCCCTGGCCTTGGCAGTAATACGCAGTATTTT.

This clone was counted once. The V gene is TRBV28, the J gene TRBJ2-7, with a possible D match to TRBD1 (5 bases). Trimming stripped 6 bases from V and 2 bases from J, with 11 bases between. This CDR3 has 13 residues. Germline V gene sequence: CDR1 MDHEN, CDR2 SYDVKM. CDR3 loop: CASRAQGTYEQYF. CDR3 coding DNA: TGTGCCAGCAGGGCCCAGGGCACCTACGAGCAGTACTTC. The full variable domain, rest sourced from reference TRBV28 and TRBJ2-7, is DVKVTQSSRYLVKRTGEKVFLECVQDMDHENMFWYRQDPGLGLRLIYFSYDVKMKEKGDIPEGYSVSREKKERFSLILESASTNQTSMYLCASRAQGTYEQYFGPGTRLTVT.

This clone showed up just once. This chain connects TRBV6-5 to TRBJ2-6; the D gene is possibly TRBD1 (6 bases). Germline CDR1 MNHEY, CDR2 SVGAGI. Trimming cost V 5 bases and J 0 bases, with 8 bases left between them. CDR3 size: 15 residues. The CDR3 loop is CASSKQGSGANVLTF. CDR3 DNA: TGTGCCAGCAGTAAACAGGGCTCTGGGGCCAACGTCCTGACTTTC.